The 16 T cell receptor beta chains reported below all come from one sample, sequenced in a study of shared clonotypes between healthy human individuals (dated by TCRdb to 2018 to 2021). For the CD8 naive samples, CD45RO-negative cells were positively selected for CCR7, yielding a CD45RA+CCR7+ population from which TemRA cells were excluded. Library preparation employed the immunoSEQ multiplex PCR assay. Imported from immuneACCESS, the table was reduced by TCRdb to in-frame sequences with V and J called. These copies leave out some clones; in studies compared against another copy, an unresolved V gene accounts for under half, and the cause of the remainder is not known. The sample table records approximately 720,000 clones; about 92% of these occur just once. In total, the top ten clones hold roughly 22% of the sample. The specimen sequenced was naive CD8+ T cells sorted from blood. The cell subset or site label for this specimen denotes: CD45RA+CCR7+. The source of these receptors is a man aged 30 to 39 in good health.

This clone came up a few times. Distinct nucleotide sequences in the sample also encode this CDR3. The V call is TRBV27, the J call TRBJ2-6; D gene unclear. From germline, CDR1 is MNHEY and CDR2 SMNVEV (reference sequence). The CDR3 is 13 amino acids. Trimming left V 6 bases short and J 0 bases short, with 3 bases between. The CDR3, as DNA: TGTGCCAGCAGCCTCTCTGGGGCCAACGTCCTGACTTTC. Translated, it gives CASSLSGANVLTF.

This chain links TRBV6-1 with TRBJ2-1; D may be TRBD2 (6 bases). CDR3 length: 15 residues. V lost 3 bases to trimming and J lost 1 base, with 10 bases between them. Germline CDR1 MNHNS, CDR2 SASEGT. The CDR3, as DNA: TGTGCCAGCAGTGACGTCAGCGGGTCCTACAATGAGCAGTTCTTC. Its protein product is CASSDVSGSYNEQFF.

The V call is TRBV18, the J call TRBJ1-1; TRBD1 matches at 8 bases. V was pared by 6 bases and J by 7 bases, with 7 bases of the junction left unmatched. From germline, CDR1 is KGHSH and CDR2 LQKENI. The CDR3 extends over 13 amino acids. The CDR3 spells CASSRDRHLEAFF. The DNA for the CDR3 is TGTGCCAGCTCGCGGGACAGGCACCTTGAAGCTTTCTTT.

This chain connects TRBV30 to TRBJ1-3, with a possible D match to TRBD1 (6 bases). The CDR3 runs 17 residues. Trimming removed 3 bases from V and 0 bases from J, with 18 bases in between. Germline V gene data show CDR1 as GTSNPN and CDR2 as SVGIG (reference sequence). The CDR3: CAWRIARDIFSGNTIYF. CDR3 sequence (DNA): TGTGCCTGGAGGATAGCCCGGGACATTTTCTCTGGAAACACCATATATTTT.

This chain connects TRBV28 to TRBJ2-7; D is possibly TRBD1 or TRBD2 (5 bases each). Trimming shortened V by 5 bases and J by 3 bases, and 11 bases separated the two germline ends. CDR1 MDHEN and CDR2 SYDVKM come from the germline V gene. The CDR3 runs to 13 residues. The CDR3: CASSIGAYYEQYF. The CDR3 DNA reads as TGTGCCAGCAGTATCGGGGCCTACTACGAGCAGTACTTC.

This rearrangement joins TRBV6-1 to TRBJ2-1; TRBD2 agrees at 9 bases. Losses at the gene ends were 2 bases for V and 7 bases for J; bases not matched to a gene: 6. The CDR3 runs to 15 residues. The V gene's germline CDR1 is MNHNS and CDR2 SASEGT. The CDR3 DNA sequence: TGTGCCAGCAGTGAATGGGGAGCGGGAGGAAATGAGCAGTTCTTC. Translation: CASSEWGAGGNEQFF.

The chain carries TRBV19 and TRBJ2-6; D not certain. In germline, CDR1 is LNHDA, CDR2 SQIVND (reference sequence). There are 15 residues in the CDR3. V was trimmed by 1 base and J by 1 base, leaving 5 bases between them. The DNA for the CDR3 is TGTGCCAGTAGTATAGCCCAGTCTGGGGCCAACGTCCTGACTTTC. It encodes CASSIAQSGANVLTF.

The chain couples TRBV11-2 to TRBJ2-1; D remains ambiguous. Germline lookup yields CDR1 SGHAT and CDR2 FQNNGV. Trimming shortened V by 6 bases and J by 8 bases, and 8 bases separated the two germline ends. The CDR3 loop spans 11 amino acids. CDR3 DNA sequence: TGTGCCAGCAGTTCTAATTATGAGCAGTTCTTC. Translation: CASSSNYEQFF.

The chain combines TRBV14 with TRBJ2-7; no definite D call. CDR1 SGHDN and CDR2 FVKESK come from the germline V gene. V lost 0 bases and J 3 bases, leaving 3 bases between the germline ends. CDR3 length equals 12 residues. The chain's CDR3 is CASSQDFYEQYF. CDR3 coding DNA: TGTGCCAGCAGCCAAGATTTCTACGAGCAGTACTTC.

The rearrangement joins TRBV5-4 to TRBJ2-5; 9 nucleotides line up with TRBD1. CDR3 size: 14 residues. Unmatched junction bases numbered 13, after V lost 9 bases and J lost 7 bases. Germline V lookup: CDR1 SGHNT, CDR2 YYREEE (reference sequence). The CDR3 loop reads CATINRGPRGTQYF. DNA for the CDR3: TGTGCCACCATTAACAGGGGGCCCCGAGGGACCCAGTACTTC.

This clone was recorded only once. J is TRBJ2-1 and V is TRBV7-3; 10 nucleotides agree with TRBD2. Trimming took 2 bases from V and 2 from J; bases not matched to a gene: 3. There are 16 residues in the CDR3. Germline V CDR1 and CDR2: SGHTA, FQGTGA. Here the CDR3 reads CASSLGTSGAYNEQFF. For the CDR3, the DNA is TGTGCCAGCAGCTTAGGAACTAGCGGGGCCTACAATGAGCAGTTCTTC.

This rearrangement joins TRBV7-9 to TRBJ2-3; possible D gene TRBD2, 5 bases. Trimming left V 5 bases short and J 3 bases short, with 15 bases between. This CDR3 contains 15 residues. Germline V gene lookup returns CDR1 SEHNR and CDR2 FQNEAQ (reference sequence). The CDR3 is CASSPHPRGTDTQYF. CDR3 DNA: TGTGCCAGCAGCCCCCATCCTCGCGGGACAGATACGCAGTATTTT. The complete variable domain, with remaining parts taken from reference TRBV7-9 and TRBJ2-3, reads DTGVSQNPRHKITKRGQNVTFRCDPISEHNRLYWYRQTLGQGPEFLTYFQNEAQLEKSRLLSDRFSAERPKGSFSTLEIQRTEQGDSAMYLCASSPHPRGTDTQYFGPGTRLTVL.

V is TRBV11-2 and J is TRBJ1-2, with a tentative D call TRBD1 (5 bases). V was pared by 4 bases and J by 0 bases, with 21 bases between. The CDR3 totals 18 residues. CDR1 is SGHAT, CDR2 FQNNGV, per germline. CDR3 amino acids: CASSSIRGGRGANYGYTF. Written as DNA, the CDR3 is TGTGCCAGCAGCTCTATTCGGGGGGGTAGAGGAGCTAACTATGGCTACACCTTC.

The rearrangement uses TRBV29-1 and TRBJ2-7, with 9 bases fitting TRBD2. Trimming cost V 3 bases and J 5 bases; bases outside gene matches: 5. CDR1 and CDR2 (germline): SQVTM, ANQGSEA. The CDR3 totals 13 residues. This CDR3 reads CSVDIAGVNEQYF. CDR3 bases: TGCAGCGTTGATATAGCGGGAGTCAACGAGCAGTACTTC.

This clone was seen just once. The chain uses TRBV11-2 and TRBJ1-5; maybe TRBD1 (6 bases). CDR3 length: 16 amino acids. Trimming removed 0 bases at V and 3 bases at J, with 12 bases between. Germline V gene data show CDR1 as SGHAT and CDR2 as FQNNGV. CDR3 sequence (DNA): TGTGCCAGCAGCTTAGATTACGACAGGATCAATCAGCCCCAGCATTTT. Translating it yields CASSLDYDRINQPQHF.

In this sample, this clone turned up once. The rearrangement links TRBV27 to TRBJ2-1; 8 positions match TRBD2. The germline CDR1 and CDR2 sequences are MNHEY and SMNVEV (reference sequence). The trim removed 8 bases at V and 3 bases at J, leaving 3 bases unmatched. The CDR3 runs 13 residues. This CDR3 reads CASAAGGYNEQFF. The DNA for the CDR3 is TGTGCCAGCGCCGCGGGGGGCTACAATGAGCAGTTCTTC.